Listed below are T cell receptor beta chains from one sample, sequenced in a study of blood T cell repertoires in COVID-19. The method was immunoSEQ multiplex PCR; TCRdb's version includes in-frame clones alone and lacks a portion of them. The data hold 250,000 or so clones, with roughly 86% observed a single time. Sequences were obtained from peripheral blood. These receptors originate from a woman aged 70-85 years with active or convalescent COVID-19. The CDR3 runs from the conserved cysteine through the conserved F or W. The D gene is left open where the match is weak. Some rows have no size entry. The others give once, few or many, or a class for an expanded clone.

abundance: -
d_gene: -
j_gene: TRBJ1-6
v_gene: TRBV19
CDR3aa: CASSMTSTGSPLHF
CDR3nt: TGTGCCAGTAGCATGACTTCGACGGGTTCACCCCTCCACTTT

abundance: -
d_gene: -
j_gene: TRBJ2-7
v_gene: TRBV10-3
CDR3aa: CAISEGQTYEQYF
CDR3nt: TGTGCCATCAGTGAAGGACAGACCTACGAGCAGTACTTC

abundance: -
d_gene: -
j_gene: TRBJ1-1
v_gene: TRBV19
CDR3aa: CASSMREITEAFF
CDR3nt: TGTGCCAGTAGTATGCGGGAGATCACTGAAGCTTTCTTT

abundance: -
d_gene: TRBD1
j_gene: TRBJ2-7
v_gene: TRBV5-6
CDR3aa: CASSSLQGEFSYEQYF
CDR3nt: TGTGCCAGCAGCTCGCTGCAGGGGGAATTCTCCTACGAGCAGTACTTC

abundance: once
d_gene: TRBD2
j_gene: TRBJ2-1
v_gene: TRBV5-6
CDR3aa: CASSRGGGIPNEQFF
CDR3nt: TGTGCCAGCAGCCGCGGGGGGGGCATCCCTAATGAGCAGTTCTTC

abundance: few
d_gene: -
j_gene: TRBJ2-5
v_gene: TRBV24-1
CDR3aa: CATSDKGGPATETQYF
CDR3nt: TGTGCCACCAGTGATAAGGGGGGGCCAGCCACAGAGACCCAGTACTTC

abundance: -
d_gene: TRBD2
j_gene: TRBJ2-1
v_gene: TRBV19
CDR3aa: CASSSFGGRDAWNEQFF
CDR3nt: TGTGCCAGTAGTTCCTTCGGAGGGAGGGACGCTTGGAATGAGCAGTTCTTC

abundance: -
d_gene: -
j_gene: TRBJ1-2
v_gene: TRBV24-1
CDR3aa: CATQGRGAQRTYTF
CDR3nt: TGTGCCACCCAGGGGAGGGGGGCGCAAAGGACCTACACCTTC

abundance: -
d_gene: -
j_gene: TRBJ1-3
v_gene: TRBV5-8
CDR3aa: CASSPGSSKPGNTIYF
CDR3nt: TGTGCCAGCAGCCCCGGGTCATCGAAACCTGGAAACACCATATATTTT

abundance: -
d_gene: TRBD1
j_gene: TRBJ1-1
v_gene: TRBV24-1
CDR3aa: CATSHGTGMRTEAFF
CDR3nt: TGTGCCACCAGCCACGGGACAGGGATGAGAACTGAAGCTTTCTTT

abundance: -
d_gene: TRBD1
j_gene: TRBJ2-3
v_gene: TRBV18
CDR3aa: CASSPQQGAGDTQYF
CDR3nt: TGTGCCAGCTCGCCTCAACAGGGGGCTGGAGATACGCAGTATTTT

abundance: -
d_gene: -
j_gene: TRBJ1-2
v_gene: TRBV21-1
CDR3aa: CASSRWTGLNYGYTF
CDR3nt: TGTGCCAGCAGTCGTTGGACAGGGCTAAACTATGGCTACACCTTC

abundance: -
d_gene: TRBD1
j_gene: TRBJ1-4
v_gene: TRBV9
CDR3aa: CASSPGQVNEKLFF
CDR3nt: TGTGCCAGCAGCCCGGGACAGGTTAATGAAAAACTGTTTTTT

abundance: -
d_gene: TRBD1
j_gene: TRBJ1-1
v_gene: TRBV29-1
CDR3aa: CSGLDRGTNTEAFF
CDR3nt: TGCAGCGGCCTCGACAGGGGAACGAACACTGAAGCTTTCTTT

abundance: -
d_gene: TRBD1
j_gene: TRBJ1-1
v_gene: TRBV7-2
CDR3aa: CASSLVGDRLGETEAFF
CDR3nt: TGTGCCAGCAGCTTAGTAGGGGACAGGTTAGGGGAGACTGAAGCTTTCTTT

abundance: -
d_gene: -
j_gene: TRBJ1-2
v_gene: TRBV3-1/TRBV3-2
CDR3aa: CASSEEPPTNYGYTF
CDR3nt: TGTGCCAGCAGTGAGGAGCCCCCTACTAACTATGGCTACACCTTC

abundance: -
d_gene: -
j_gene: TRBJ1-5
v_gene: TRBV27
CDR3aa: CASSLRQGPEWPQHF
CDR3nt: TGTGCCAGCAGTTTACGGCAGGGCCCCGAATGGCCCCAGCATTTT

abundance: -
d_gene: -
j_gene: TRBJ1-3
v_gene: TRBV6-5
CDR3aa: CASSRGLGNTIYF
CDR3nt: TGTGCCAGCAGCAGGGGCCTGGGAAACACCATATATTTT

abundance: once
d_gene: TRBD1
j_gene: TRBJ1-1
v_gene: TRBV3-1/TRBV3-2
CDR3aa: CASSPRDRAGTEAFF
CDR3nt: TGTGCCAGCAGCCCCCGGGACAGGGCGGGCACTGAAGCTTTCTTT

abundance: -
d_gene: TRBD1
j_gene: TRBJ1-1
v_gene: TRBV6-5
CDR3aa: CASSYSWQGARGEAFF
CDR3nt: TGTGCCAGCAGTTACTCTTGGCAGGGGGCGCGAGGGGAAGCTTTCTTT

abundance: -
d_gene: TRBD1
j_gene: TRBJ1-2
v_gene: TRBV12-5
CDR3aa: CASETGTAYNYGYTF
CDR3nt: TGTGCTAGTGAGACCGGGACAGCTTACAACTATGGCTACACCTTC

abundance: -
d_gene: TRBD1
j_gene: TRBJ2-7
v_gene: TRBV6-2/TRBV6-3
CDR3aa: CASSYSTGSGQYRYEQYF
CDR3nt: TGTGCCAGCAGTTACTCCACTGGTTCGGGACAGTACAGGTACGAGCAGTACTTC

abundance: -
d_gene: -
j_gene: TRBJ1-3
v_gene: TRBV6-6
CDR3aa: CASRYGNTIYF
CDR3nt: TGTGCCAGCAGATATGGAAACACCATATATTTT

abundance: -
d_gene: -
j_gene: TRBJ2-7
v_gene: TRBV7-9
CDR3aa: CASSSDGSYEQYF
CDR3nt: TGTGCCAGCAGTTCCGACGGGTCCTACGAGCAGTACTTC

abundance: -
d_gene: -
j_gene: TRBJ2-7
v_gene: TRBV9
CDR3aa: CASSVGPGDEEQYF
CDR3nt: TGTGCCAGCAGCGTAGGACCGGGGGATGAGGAGCAGTACTTC

abundance: -
d_gene: -
j_gene: TRBJ2-7
v_gene: TRBV6-6
CDR3aa: CASRQGSNSYEQYF
CDR3nt: TGTGCCAGCAGACAGGGTTCTAACTCCTACGAGCAGTACTTC

abundance: -
d_gene: -
j_gene: TRBJ1-6
v_gene: TRBV4-2
CDR3aa: CASSQGRGGAGTLHF
CDR3nt: TGTGCCAGCAGCCAAGGAAGAGGGGGAGCAGGAACCCTCCACTTT

abundance: -
d_gene: -
j_gene: TRBJ1-1
v_gene: TRBV7-9
CDR3aa: CASSLTGNTEAFF
CDR3nt: TGTGCCAGCAGCTTAACAGGGAACACTGAAGCTTTCTTT

abundance: -
d_gene: -
j_gene: TRBJ2-3
v_gene: TRBV7-2
CDR3aa: CASSSKRGGVGGTDTQYF
CDR3nt: TGTGCCAGCAGCTCTAAGAGGGGGGGCGTGGGCGGCACAGATACGCAGTATTTT

abundance: once
d_gene: TRBD1
j_gene: TRBJ2-3
v_gene: TRBV10-1
CDR3aa: CASPRTGDTDTQYF
CDR3nt: TGCGCCAGCCCGCGGACAGGAGACACAGATACGCAGTATTTT

abundance: -
d_gene: -
j_gene: TRBJ2-7
v_gene: TRBV6-5
CDR3aa: CASRREEQGYEQYF
CDR3nt: TGTGCCAGCCGCCGTGAGGAACAGGGCTACGAGCAGTACTTC

abundance: few
d_gene: TRBD1
j_gene: TRBJ1-2
v_gene: TRBV18
CDR3aa: CASSSPGQGTYGYTF
CDR3nt: TGTGCCAGCTCATCCCCGGGACAGGGGACCTATGGCTACACCTTC

abundance: -
d_gene: -
j_gene: TRBJ1-2
v_gene: TRBV6-2/TRBV6-3
CDR3aa: CASSNFDSYNYGYTF
CDR3nt: TGTGCCAGCAGTAATTTCGACAGTTATAACTATGGCTACACCTTC

abundance: many
d_gene: -
j_gene: TRBJ2-7
v_gene: TRBV6-2/TRBV6-3
CDR3aa: CASSRYQGYEQYF
CDR3nt: TGTGCCAGCAGCAGATATCAGGGGTACGAGCAGTACTTC

abundance: -
d_gene: -
j_gene: TRBJ1-5
v_gene: TRBV6-2/TRBV6-3
CDR3aa: CASSYSRGFGNQPQHF
CDR3nt: TGTGCCAGCAGTTACAGTCGGGGTTTTGGCAATCAGCCCCAGCATTTT

abundance: once
d_gene: -
j_gene: TRBJ1-2
v_gene: TRBV3-1/TRBV3-2
CDR3aa: CASSLGGAVYGYTF
CDR3nt: TGTGCCAGCAGTTTAGGGGGGGCGGTCTATGGCTACACCTTC

abundance: -
d_gene: -
j_gene: TRBJ2-1
v_gene: TRBV6-6
CDR3aa: CASSYRQEYNEQFF
CDR3nt: TGTGCCAGCAGTTATAGACAGGAGTACAATGAGCAGTTCTTC

abundance: -
d_gene: TRBD1
j_gene: TRBJ1-2
v_gene: TRBV5-4
CDR3aa: CASSKPTPGTGYGYTF
CDR3nt: TGTGCCAGCAGCAAACCCACACCCGGGACAGGGTATGGCTACACCTTC

abundance: once
d_gene: -
j_gene: TRBJ1-5
v_gene: TRBV28
CDR3aa: CASRKQLLRGGSNQPQHF
CDR3nt: TGTGCCAGCAGAAAGCAACTACTCAGAGGCGGTTCCAATCAGCCCCAGCATTTT

abundance: -
d_gene: TRBD2
j_gene: TRBJ2-1
v_gene: TRBV4-2
CDR3aa: CASSLGLAGEVYNEQFF
CDR3nt: TGTGCCAGCAGCCTCGGACTAGCGGGGGAAGTTTACAATGAGCAGTTCTTC

abundance: -
d_gene: -
j_gene: TRBJ1-1
v_gene: TRBV28
CDR3aa: CATTTTGTEAFF
CDR3nt: TGTGCCACTACCACGACGGGGACTGAAGCTTTCTTT

abundance: -
d_gene: -
j_gene: TRBJ1-1
v_gene: TRBV19
CDR3aa: CASSGNLNTEAFF
CDR3nt: TGTGCCAGTAGCGGTAACTTGAACACTGAAGCTTTCTTT

abundance: -
d_gene: TRBD2
j_gene: TRBJ2-5
v_gene: TRBV2
CDR3aa: CAIGGGRAETQYF
CDR3nt: TGTGCCATCGGGGGGGGCCGGGCGGAGACCCAGTACTTC

abundance: -
d_gene: -
j_gene: TRBJ2-2
v_gene: TRBV11-2
CDR3aa: CASSLGLQGNPGELFF
CDR3nt: TGTGCCAGCAGCTTAGGCCTTCAGGGGAATCCCGGGGAGCTGTTTTTT

abundance: -
d_gene: -
j_gene: TRBJ1-5
v_gene: TRBV6-5
CDR3aa: CASRISSGGQHF
CDR3nt: TGTGCCAGCAGAATAAGTTCGGGGGGCCAGCATTTT

abundance: -
d_gene: -
j_gene: TRBJ1-3
v_gene: TRBV10-2
CDR3aa: CASSENGSGNTIYF
CDR3nt: TGCGCCAGCAGTGAGAACGGTTCTGGAAACACCATATATTTT